Below, 7 T cell receptor beta chains from the same sample are listed, as sequenced in a study of T cell repertoires in aging, cancer and after chemotherapy. Rearranged V-D-J TRB sequences were amplified with a mixed TRB-A/B primer pool. Using its own MiXCR run on the multiplex PCR reads, TCRdb lists one record per CDR3 protein. The sample holds approximately 2,300 distinct CDR3 sequences, roughly 24% seen once. The template was genomic DNA from peripheral blood, not RNA. What was sequenced was blood. These receptors came from a human donor with a solid tumor.

In its sample, this clonotype was seen a few times. The V and J genes are TRBV10-3 and TRBJ1-5, with D perhaps matching TRBD1 (5 bases). The CDR3 has 17 amino acids. Germline assignment: CDR1 ENHRY and CDR2 SYGVKD. V was clipped by 2 bases and J by 0 bases, with 14 bases between them. CDR3 in DNA: TGTGCCATCAGTGAGCCCCGAGGGACGGATAGCAATCAGCCCCAGCATTTT. It codes for CAISEPRGTDSNQPQHF.

Concerning this clonotype itself: A read error is likely, as this CDR3 ends without the conserved phenylalanine or tryptophan. The gene calls are TRBV15 and TRBJ1-1; 7 positions match TRBD1. The CDR3 spans 14 residues. V dropped 1 base and J dropped 3; count of bases not matched to a gene: 2. Germline V lookup: CDR1 LNHNV, CDR2 YYDKDF (reference sequence). The CDR3 sequence: CATSRGQGDTEAFL. DNA of the CDR3: TGTGCCACCAGCAGAGGGCAGGGGGACACTGAAGCTTTCTTA.

The V and J genes are TRBV28 and TRBJ1-2; 7 nucleotides match TRBD1. The CDR3 extends over 13 amino acids. With 4 bases clipped from V and 8 bases from J, the junction kept 7 bases outside the gene matches. The germline gives CDR1 MDHEN, CDR2 SYDVKM. The CDR3 region is CASSSSAGGGYTF. In nucleotides, the CDR3 is TGTGCCAGCAGTTCCTCGGCAGGGGGGGGCTACACCTTC.

The chain employs TRBV5-4 and TRBJ2-7; TRBD1 matches 8 bases. The germline V gene has CDR1 SGHNT and CDR2 YYREEE (reference sequence). The ends lost 4 bases at V and 4 bases at J; junction bases unmatched: 10. The CDR3 contains 15 residues. CDR3: CASSEDRAGLYEQYF. The CDR3 nucleotides read TGTGCCAGCAGCGAGGACAGGGCAGGTCTATACGAGCAGTACTTC.

The V and J genes are TRBV5-5 and TRBJ2-1; 7 nucleotides agree with TRBD2. Germline CDR1 reads SGHKS; CDR2 reads YYEKEE (reference sequence). J was trimmed by 0 bases and V by 4 bases; bases with no gene match: 7. The CDR3 loop spans 16 amino acids. CDR3 sequence: CASSPPGLSSYNEQFF. Written as DNA, the CDR3 is TGTGCCAGCAGCCCACCGGGACTAAGCTCCTACAATGAGCAGTTCTTC.

The chain carries TRBV2 and TRBJ1-5; D is uncertain. The length of the CDR3 is 15 residues. The germline CDR1 and CDR2 sequences are SNHLY and FYNNEI. The V end lost 4 bases, the J end lost 1 base, and 11 bases lay between the germline ends. Written as DNA, the CDR3 is TGTGCCAGCAGTGTCTCGGGGATCAGCAATCAGCCCCAGCATTTT. Translated: CASSVSGISNQPQHF.

By share of the sample, this clonotype is large (0.1 to 1%). The chain carries TRBV29-1 and TRBJ1-5; tentative D call: TRBD1 (5 bases). CDR3 length equals 13 residues. CDR1 is SQVTM and CDR2 is ANQGSEA in the germline V gene. V was shortened by 6 bases and J by 0 bases, with 9 bases between the two germline ends. CDR3 residues: CSVTTDSNQPQHF. DNA for the CDR3: TGCAGCGTGACGACAGATAGCAATCAGCCCCAGCATTTT.